This T cell receptor beta chain was obtained from a study of regulatory T cells in long-lasting Graves disease. Study details: Antithyroid drug use was under 3 months in newly diagnosed Graves' patients.

Specified time point: newly diagnosed GD, antithyroid drugs for less than 3 months. RNA extracted from PBMCs served as the sequencing template. The authors drew about 9 milliliters of peripheral blood into EDTA tubes. This clonotype appeared a few times. Trimming cost V 3 bases and J 3 bases, with 11 bases left between them. Germline V CDR1 and CDR2: KGHSH, LQKENI. The CDR3 covers 15 residues. With iRepertoire HTBI primers and Arm-PCR of CDR3 regions, TCR beta libraries were built. TCRdb called the multiplex PCR reads again in MiXCR, with one record for every CDR3 protein. The sample holds about 520,000 distinct CDR3 sequences, approximately 12% seen once. These data were also reused for a study on T cells in Graves' hyperthyroidism and ophthalmopathy. That source reports: For Graves' hyperthyroidism to be stable, ophthalmopathy could not progress within 18 months. Primed by the HTBI set, a first-round RT-PCR was run on the TCR CDR3.

This receptor was taken from a woman younger than 45 with Graves disease. V gene TRBV18 combines with J gene TRBJ1-4, with D possibly TRBD1 on 6 matching bases. Material: peripheral blood mononuclear cells (PBMCs), obtained at new diagnosis, from a patient treated with antithyroid drugs. For the CDR3, the DNA is TGTGCCAGCTCACCTTTACAGGGCTCTAATGAAAAACTGTTTTTT. Protein sequence: CASSPLQGSNEKLFF.